Listed below are T cell receptor beta chains from one sample, sequenced in a study of somatic mutations in cytotoxic T cells in rheumatoid arthritis. The repertoire was sequenced with immunoSEQ multiplex PCR; TCRdb's copy has only in-frame clones and lacks some. The profile shows some 17,000 clones, about 80% of them singletons. Sequencing was done on a sample of CD8+ T cells sorted from blood. The receptors were sampled from an adult with rheumatoid arthritis. CDR3s include the opening cysteine and the closing phenylalanine or tryptophan. A D gene is named only where the DNA matches it firmly. Size is omitted from some rows. Given values are once, few, many or a class for expanded clones.

cdr3_nt	cdr3_aa	j_call	d_call	cdr3_length	clone_size	v_call
TGTGCCAGTAGTATAGGGTTCCTGAGCAATCAGCCCCAGCATTTT	CASSIGFLSNQPQHF	TRBJ1-5	NA	15	once	TRBV19
TGTGCCACCGGGGGATATGGGGCCAACGTCCTGACTTTC	CATGGYGANVLTF	TRBJ2-6	NA	13	NA	TRBV6-5
TGTGCCAGCAGGCCGGGGGAGAGTGACGAGCAGTACTTC	CASRPGESDEQYF	TRBJ2-7	NA	13	NA	TRBV2
TGCGCCAGCAGCCAACAAGGAAACAACTATGGCTACACCTTC	CASSQQGNNYGYTF	TRBJ1-2	NA	14	NA	TRBV4-1
TGTGCCAGCAGCCTGGGGGCTCCCGGGAGCAATCAGCCCCAGCATTTT	CASSLGAPGSNQPQHF	TRBJ1-5	NA	16	NA	TRBV6-6
TGTGCCAGCAGTGAAGCCAGGACAGGGCGTCCTCCACCCCTCCACTTT	CASSEARTGRPPPLHF	TRBJ1-6	TRBD1	16	few	TRBV2
TGTGCCTGGAGTCAGATACAGGGGGTAGATACGCAGTATTTT	CAWSQIQGVDTQYF	TRBJ2-3	TRBD1	14	NA	TRBV30
TGTGCCAGCAGCTCCACAGCGGGAGAGATTTACGAGCAGTACTTC	CASSSTAGEIYEQYF	TRBJ2-7	TRBD2	15	NA	TRBV13
TGCGCCAGCAGCCAGGTTACAGGGGTGAATTCACCCCTCCACTTT	CASSQVTGVNSPLHF	TRBJ1-6	TRBD1	15	NA	TRBV4-1
TGTGCCAGCATGGGGGGGGCTCCCTACAATGAGCAGTTCTTC	CASMGGAPYNEQFF	TRBJ2-1	NA	14	NA	TRBV25-1
TGTGCCAGCAGCTTAGGAACGCGTCGTACCGGGGAGCTGTTTTTT	CASSLGTRRTGELFF	TRBJ2-2	NA	15	NA	TRBV11-2
TGTGCCAGCAGACAGACCCAGGGGGCCTATGGCTACACCTTC	CASRQTQGAYGYTF	TRBJ1-2	TRBD1	14	few	TRBV5-4
TGTGCCAGCAGTGAAGACCACACGACAGCGTTCTCCTACGAGCAGTACTTC	CASSEDHTTAFSYEQYF	TRBJ2-7	NA	17	NA	TRBV25-1
TGTGCCAGCAGCTCGGGACTCCTCCCCTACGAGCAGTACTTC	CASSSGLLPYEQYF	TRBJ2-7	NA	14	NA	TRBV13
TGTGCCAGTAGTACCCCGGGACAGGACCTTAATGAAAAACTGTTTTTT	CASSTPGQDLNEKLFF	TRBJ1-4	TRBD1	16	once	TRBV19
TGTGCCAGCAGCCAAGTAGCTAGCGGGAGAAATGAGCAGTTCTTC	CASSQVASGRNEQFF	TRBJ2-1	TRBD2	15	NA	TRBV4-2
TGTGCCGGGGAGTTAACGGGGAGATTCGCGAACACCGGGGAGCTGTTTTTT	CAGELTGRFANTGELFF	TRBJ2-2	NA	17	NA	TRBV7-9
TGTGCCAGCATGCTACCCGCTCAGCAGTACTTC	CASMLPAQQYF	TRBJ2-7	NA	11	NA	TRBV2
TGCGCCAGCAGCTTGGGGGCCTCCTACAATGAGCAGTTCTTC	CASSLGASYNEQFF	TRBJ2-1	NA	14	NA	TRBV5-1
TGTGCCATCAGCCAACTAGCGGCATGGGGAGATACGCAGTATTTT	CAISQLAAWGDTQYF	TRBJ2-3	TRBD2	15	NA	TRBV10-3
TGTGCCAGCAGTGTTCAGGGCCACAATGAGCAGTTCTTC	CASSVQGHNEQFF	TRBJ2-1	NA	13	NA	TRBV6-4
TGTGCCAGCAGCTTAGTGTCAGGGGGAAGGACTGAAGCTTTCTTT	CASSLVSGGRTEAFF	TRBJ1-1	TRBD1	15	NA	TRBV7-6
TGTGCCAGCAGTCACATCGAGGGGAGCAATCAGCCCCAGCATTTT	CASSHIEGSNQPQHF	TRBJ1-5	NA	15	NA	TRBV27
TGTGCCAGCAGTTTGGGCGACGAGCAGTACTTC	CASSLGDEQYF	TRBJ2-7	NA	11	once	TRBV27
TGTGCCAGCAGCTTAGCGCCCGCAGGCACAGATACGCAGTATTTT	CASSLAPAGTDTQYF	TRBJ2-3	NA	15	NA	TRBV11-1
TGTGCCAGCAGTTTAAGAAACACCGGGGAGCTGTTTTTT	CASSLRNTGELFF	TRBJ2-2	NA	13	NA	TRBV27
TGCGCCAGCAGTCTGAAACCCGGGACAGGGGGCACGGCCAAAAACATTCAGTACTTC	CASSLKPGTGGTAKNIQYF	TRBJ2-4	TRBD1	19	NA	TRBV23-1
TGTGCCAGCAGCCCGGGACACGGGACGGAGACCCAGTACTTC	CASSPGHGTETQYF	TRBJ2-5	NA	14	NA	TRBV5-5
TGTGCCAGCAGCGCCCGGGACACCAACTATGGCTACACCTTC	CASSARDTNYGYTF	TRBJ1-2	NA	14	NA	TRBV7-9
TGTGCCAGCAGTTTATACGGGAGGGCCTCCTACAATGAGCAGTTCTTC	CASSLYGRASYNEQFF	TRBJ2-1	TRBD2	16	NA	TRBV27
TGTGCCACCAGCAGTCTCCGGGACAGTCTTTACGAGCAGTACTTC	CATSSLRDSLYEQYF	TRBJ2-7	TRBD1	15	once	TRBV15
TGTGCCAGCAGTTCCGGGGGCACCCCGAGTGAAGCTTTCTTT	CASSSGGTPSEAFF	TRBJ1-1	NA	14	NA	TRBV27
TGTGCCAGTAACCCCTTTACGGGACGAAGCACAGATACGCAGTATTTT	CASNPFTGRSTDTQYF	TRBJ2-3	NA	16	NA	TRBV19
TGTGCCACCAGCAGAGACAATGAGCAAGCGCAGTTCTTC	CATSRDNEQAQFF	TRBJ2-1	NA	13	NA	TRBV15
TGTGCCAGCAGCCAAGGACAGGGCGACACCGGGGAGCTGTTTTTT	CASSQGQGDTGELFF	TRBJ2-2	TRBD1	15	NA	TRBV4-2
TGCGCCAGCAGCGCGGGGCGTGGCACTGAAGCTTTCTTT	CASSAGRGTEAFF	TRBJ1-1	NA	13	NA	TRBV4-1
TGTGCCAGCAGCCCAGTGGGGACTAGAACCTACAATGAGCAGTTCTTC	CASSPVGTRTYNEQFF	TRBJ2-1	TRBD2	16	NA	TRBV7-9
TGTGCCAGCAGCCCGAGATCGATTTTT	CASSPRSIF	TRBJ2-3	NA	9	NA	TRBV11-2
TGTGCCAGCCTCACCAGGGACGGCTACACCTTC	CASLTRDGYTF	TRBJ1-2	NA	11	NA	TRBV2
TGTGCCAGCAAACCAAGCCTTTACATCCTGTCCAACACCATATATTTT	CASKPSLYILSNTIYF	TRBJ1-3	NA	16	NA	TRBV2
TGTGCCAGCAGTGACAACCCGGGACTTACCTACGAGCAGTACTTC	CASSDNPGLTYEQYF	TRBJ2-7	NA	15	NA	TRBV6-1
TGTGCCAGCAGGGAAACTGGGGGGGAGGGAGGAGATACGCAGTATTTT	CASRETGGEGGDTQYF	TRBJ2-3	TRBD2	16	NA	TRBV25-1